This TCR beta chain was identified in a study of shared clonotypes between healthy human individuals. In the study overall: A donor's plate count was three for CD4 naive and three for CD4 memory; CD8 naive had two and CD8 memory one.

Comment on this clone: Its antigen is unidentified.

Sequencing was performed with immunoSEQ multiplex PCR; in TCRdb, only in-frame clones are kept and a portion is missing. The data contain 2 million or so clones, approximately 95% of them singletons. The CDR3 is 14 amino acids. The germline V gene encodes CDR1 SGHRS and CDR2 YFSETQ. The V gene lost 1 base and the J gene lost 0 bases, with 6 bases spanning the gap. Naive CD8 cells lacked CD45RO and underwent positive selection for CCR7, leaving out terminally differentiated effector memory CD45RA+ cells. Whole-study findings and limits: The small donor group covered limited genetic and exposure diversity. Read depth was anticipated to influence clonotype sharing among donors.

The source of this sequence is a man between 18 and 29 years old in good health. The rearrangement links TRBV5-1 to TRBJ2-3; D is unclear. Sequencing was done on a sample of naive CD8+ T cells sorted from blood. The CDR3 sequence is CASSLYPSTDTQYF. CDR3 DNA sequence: TGCGCCAGCAGCTTGTATCCTAGCACAGATACGCAGTATTTT.